These T cell receptor beta chains were read from a single sample in a study of cytomegalovirus exposure and HLA in healthy donors. The method was immunoSEQ multiplex PCR; TCRdb's version includes in-frame clones alone and lacks a portion of them. The data hold 90,000 to 110,000 clones, with almost 75% observed a single time. The sequenced material came from PBMCs. These receptors originate from a man aged 35-49 years in good health and CMV-seronegative. The CDR3 runs from the conserved cysteine through the conserved F or W. D genes are given only for firm matches. Rows give clone size only sometimes, using once, few, many, or a class for an expanded clone.

V	size	J	D	DNA	CDR3
TRBV5-8	few	TRBJ2-1	TRBD1	TGTGCCAGCAGCTTGGGGACAGGCGATTACAATGAGCAGTTCTTC	CASSLGTGDYNEQFF
TRBV27	.	TRBJ1-5	TRBD1	TGTGCCAGCAGTTTAAAGGGGGCTAGCAATCAGCCCCAGCATTTT	CASSLKGASNQPQHF
TRBV5-6	.	TRBJ1-4	TRBD1	TGTGCCAGCAGCACACTGACGGGACAGCCTAATGAAAAACTGTTTTTT	CASSTLTGQPNEKLFF
TRBV7-7	.	TRBJ1-4	.	TGTGCTAGCAGCTTAGCAACGGGGGGCGCCGAGGAAAAACTGTTTTTT	CASSLATGGAEEKLFF
TRBV6-1	.	TRBJ1-4	.	TGTGCCAGCAGGGGCGACAGAACAACTAATGAAAAACTGTTTTTT	CASRGDRTTNEKLFF
TRBV6-6	few	TRBJ1-3	.	TGTGCCAGCAGTTACTCTGGGCCTTACTCTGGAAACACCATATATTTT	CASSYSGPYSGNTIYF
TRBV6-5	.	TRBJ1-1	.	TGTGCCAGCAGAAAGGGGGACCATTGGTACACTGAAGCTTTCTTT	CASRKGDHWYTEAFF
TRBV14	.	TRBJ2-1	TRBD1	TGTGCCAGCAGCCAAACCCACCTCCGGGACAGGGGGCTAAGTGAGCAGTTCTTC	CASSQTHLRDRGLSEQFF
TRBV19	.	TRBJ1-1	.	TGTGCCAGTAGACCTCCGGGGTCGGGGAACACTGAAGCTTTCTTT	CASRPPGSGNTEAFF
TRBV7-6	.	TRBJ2-1	TRBD1	TGTGCCAGCAGCTTAGGACCAGGGGGACAGCAGTTCTTC	CASSLGPGGQQFF
TRBV19	.	TRBJ2-3	TRBD1	TGTGCCAGTAGTATGACAGGGGTAGACGGGACAGATACGCAGTATTTT	CASSMTGVDGTDTQYF
TRBV27	.	TRBJ2-6	.	TGTGCCAGCAGTTCCGGGGGGCCCTACTCTGGGGCCAACGTCCTGACTTTC	CASSSGGPYSGANVLTF
TRBV4-2	.	TRBJ2-7	TRBD1	TGTGCCAGCAGCCAAATGGGACAGGGCCCCTACGAGCAGTACTTC	CASSQMGQGPYEQYF
TRBV28	.	TRBJ1-6	.	TGTGCCAGCAGTTCCGGGACTCTTAATTCACCCCTCCACTTT	CASSSGTLNSPLHF
TRBV7-3	few	TRBJ1-5	.	TGTGCCAGCAGCTTAGGGGGGGATCAGCCCCAGCATTTT	CASSLGGDQPQHF
TRBV4-3	.	TRBJ1-2	.	TGCGCCAGCAGCCAAGCGCAGGGTGGAATATATGGCTACACCTTC	CASSQAQGGIYGYTF
TRBV15	.	TRBJ2-3	.	TGTGCCACCGGTTTGCGGGGTGATCCATCAGATACGCAGTATTTT	CATGLRGDPSDTQYF
TRBV18	few	TRBJ1-1	.	TGTGCCAGCTTGCGGGCAGAGAACACTGAAGCTTTCTTT	CASLRAENTEAFF
TRBV7-9	.	TRBJ1-2	.	TGTGCCAGCAGGGCTCAACGAGGTTTTTATTATGGCTACACCTTC	CASRAQRGFYYGYTF
TRBV9	.	TRBJ2-1	TRBD1	TGTGCCAGCAGCCACCGGGACAGGGGTGACAATGAGCAGTTCTTC	CASSHRDRGDNEQFF
TRBV4-1	few	TRBJ1-5	.	TGCGCCAGCAGCCTAGGGGCAGTGAGCAATCAGCCCCAGCATTTT	CASSLGAVSNQPQHF
TRBV30	few	TRBJ1-6	TRBD1	TGTGCCTGGGGAGGACAGGGGGAAAATTCACCCCTCCACTTT	CAWGGQGENSPLHF
TRBV6-1	few	TRBJ2-7	TRBD1	TGTGCCAGCGCTAGGGACAGGGGCTACGAGCAGTACTTC	CASARDRGYEQYF
TRBV5-4	.	TRBJ2-2	.	TGTGCCAGCATGGTAGGGGAGGCCACCGGGGAGCTGTTTTTT	CASMVGEATGELFF
TRBV27	.	TRBJ2-6	.	TGTGCCAGCAGTTTACAGCGAGGCAGCTCTGGGGCCAACGTCCTGACTTTC	CASSLQRGSSGANVLTF
TRBV6-4	.	TRBJ1-2	TRBD1	TGTGCCCGAGGACGGGGGGAGGGACAGGGCCGTCGCAATGGCTACACCTTC	CARGRGEGQGRRNGYTF
TRBV9	few	TRBJ1-1	.	TGTGCCAGCAGCGCAACGGGGACTGAAGCTTTCTTT	CASSATGTEAFF
TRBV7-2	.	TRBJ2-7	TRBD2	TGTGCCAGCAGCTCGGGAGGGATGGGGGAGCAGTACTTC	CASSSGGMGEQYF
TRBV5-8	.	TRBJ1-1	.	TGTGCCAGCAGCTGGGCAGGTGGGCGGGGGGCTGAAGCTTTCTTT	CASSWAGGRGAEAFF
TRBV9	.	TRBJ1-4	.	TGTGCCAGCAGCCTACGGGGGGGGAATGAAAAACTGTTTTTT	CASSLRGGNEKLFF
TRBV30	few	TRBJ2-3	.	TGTGCCTGGAGTGTACGCAGGGTTGGCACAGATACGCAGTATTTT	CAWSVRRVGTDTQYF
TRBV13	.	TRBJ2-3	TRBD2	TGTGCCAGCAGTGACCGACTAGCCGTCACAGATACGCAGTATTTT	CASSDRLAVTDTQYF
TRBV19	.	TRBJ1-1	.	TGTGCCAGTAGTCAATACTTCACTGAAGCTTTCTTT	CASSQYFTEAFF
TRBV11-2	once	TRBJ1-1	TRBD1	TGTGCCAGCCGAACGGGACAGGGATTCATGAACACTGAAGCTTTCTTT	CASRTGQGFMNTEAFF
TRBV12-5	.	TRBJ2-7	TRBD1	TGTGCTAGTGTTGAGGACAGGGGGATTTTTAGGGGTTACTACGAGCAGTACTTC	CASVEDRGIFRGYYEQYF
TRBV9	.	TRBJ1-1	.	TGTGCCAGCAGCGTAGGGGGGGGGCCGCCTGAAGCTTTCTTT	CASSVGGGPPEAFF
TRBV4-3	few	TRBJ2-3	TRBD2	TGCGCCAGCAGCCAAGACGAACCGCTAGCGGGGGCCACAGATACGCAGTATTTT	CASSQDEPLAGATDTQYF
TRBV11-2	.	TRBJ2-5	.	TGTGCCAGCAGCTTAAATCGGGTGGAGCAAGAGACCCAGTACTTC	CASSLNRVEQETQYF
TRBV11-2	once	TRBJ2-3	TRBD2	TGTGCCAGCAGCCACGGGGGGGTAGCGAGTAGCACAGATACGCAGTATTTT	CASSHGGVASSTDTQYF
TRBV7-9	.	TRBJ1-1	.	TGTGCCAGCAGCCTTTACGGTACGGAAGCTTTCTTT	CASSLYGTEAFF
TRBV29-1	.	TRBJ1-1	TRBD1	TGCAGCGTCTCGAGGACAGGGACCACTGAAGCTTTCTTT	CSVSRTGTTEAFF
TRBV2	few	TRBJ2-2	.	TGTGCCAGCAGGGTTACAGGGCTCGGCGGGGAGCTGTTTTTT	CASRVTGLGGELFF
TRBV28	.	TRBJ2-5	TRBD2	TGTGCCAGCAGTCTCCGATCGGGGGGGGAGACCCAGTACTTC	CASSLRSGGETQYF
TRBV19	.	TRBJ2-7	.	TGTGCCAGTAGTATAGGCGGACAGTGGGGCGAGCAGTACTTC	CASSIGGQWGEQYF
TRBV7-2	.	TRBJ2-3	.	TGTGCCAGCAGCTTAGCGGGGGGAGATACGCAGTATTTT	CASSLAGGDTQYF
TRBV2	.	TRBJ2-7	TRBD1	TGTGCCAGCAGGGACGGACAGGGGAATTTGGACGAGCAGTACTTC	CASRDGQGNLDEQYF
TRBV12-5	.	TRBJ2-1	.	TGTGCTAGTGTTTTAGGGGGTAATGAGCAGTTCTTC	CASVLGGNEQFF
TRBV5-6	.	TRBJ2-3	TRBD2	TGTGCCAGCAGCTTCCCGGGACTAGCGGTGGGCGGGGATACGCAGTATTTT	CASSFPGLAVGGDTQYF
TRBV7-9	.	TRBJ2-7	.	TGTGCCAGCAGCTCCCCGGAGGGTTTTCAGCAGTACTTC	CASSSPEGFQQYF
TRBV4-1	.	TRBJ1-3	.	TGCGCCAGCAGCCAGCCTAATACAGGCTCTGGAAACACCATATATTTT	CASSQPNTGSGNTIYF
TRBV7-8	.	TRBJ2-7	TRBD1	TGTGCCAGCAGCTCGACAGGGCCTACCTACGAGCAGTACTTC	CASSSTGPTYEQYF
TRBV5-1	once	TRBJ1-2	TRBD1	TGCGCCAGCAGCTTGGAGCCCCCCGGGACAGGCGCGAGCTACACCTTC	CASSLEPPGTGASYTF